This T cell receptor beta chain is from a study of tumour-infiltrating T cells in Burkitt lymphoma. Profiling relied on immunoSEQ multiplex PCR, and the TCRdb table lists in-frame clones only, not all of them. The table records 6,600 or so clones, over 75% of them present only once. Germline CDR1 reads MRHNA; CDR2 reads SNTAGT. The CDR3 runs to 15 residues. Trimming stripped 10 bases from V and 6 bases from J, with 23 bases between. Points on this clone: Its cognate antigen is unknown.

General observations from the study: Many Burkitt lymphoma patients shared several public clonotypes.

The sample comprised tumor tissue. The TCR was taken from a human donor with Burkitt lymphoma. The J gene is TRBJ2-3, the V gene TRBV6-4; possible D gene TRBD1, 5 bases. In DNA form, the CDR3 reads TGTGCCATCACAAGCTACAGGTCACAAGAGGATACGCAGTATTTT. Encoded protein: CAITSYRSQEDTQYF.